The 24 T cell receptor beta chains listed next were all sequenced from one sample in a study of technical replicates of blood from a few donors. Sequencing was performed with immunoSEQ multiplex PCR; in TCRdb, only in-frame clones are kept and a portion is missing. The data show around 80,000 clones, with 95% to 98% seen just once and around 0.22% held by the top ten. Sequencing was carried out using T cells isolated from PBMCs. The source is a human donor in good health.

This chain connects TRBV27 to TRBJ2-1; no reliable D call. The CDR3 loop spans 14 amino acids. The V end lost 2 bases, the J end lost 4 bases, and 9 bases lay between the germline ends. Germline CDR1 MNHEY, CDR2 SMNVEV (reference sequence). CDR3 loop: CASSLGSSYNEQFF. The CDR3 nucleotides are TGTGCCAGCAGTTTAGGCTCGTCATACAATGAGCAGTTCTTC.

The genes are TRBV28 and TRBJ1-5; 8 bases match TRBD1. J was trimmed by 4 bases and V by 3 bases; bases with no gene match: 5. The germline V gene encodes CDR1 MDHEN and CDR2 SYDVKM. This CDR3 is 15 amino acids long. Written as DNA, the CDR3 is TGTGCCAGCAGTTTGACAGGGGTGGGTAATCAGCCCCAGCATTTT. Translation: CASSLTGVGNQPQHF. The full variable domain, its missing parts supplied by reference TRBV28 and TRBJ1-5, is DVKVTQSSRYLVKRTGEKVFLECVQDMDHENMFWYRQDPGLGLRLIYFSYDVKMKEKGDIPEGYSVSREKKERFSLILESASTNQTSMYLCASSLTGVGNQPQHFGDGTRLSIL.

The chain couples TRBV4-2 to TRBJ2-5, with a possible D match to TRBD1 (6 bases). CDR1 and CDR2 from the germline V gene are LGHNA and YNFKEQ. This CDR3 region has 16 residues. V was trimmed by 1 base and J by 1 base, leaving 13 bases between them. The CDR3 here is CASSQAETGVQETQYF. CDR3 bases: TGTGCCAGCAGCCAAGCCGAGACAGGAGTCCAAGAGACCCAGTACTTC.

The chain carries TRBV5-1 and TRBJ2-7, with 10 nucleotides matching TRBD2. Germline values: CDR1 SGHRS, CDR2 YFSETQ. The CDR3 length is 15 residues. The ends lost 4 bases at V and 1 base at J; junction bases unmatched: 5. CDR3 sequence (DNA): TGCGCCAGCAGCGGATTACTAGCGGGATCCTACGAGCAGTACTTC. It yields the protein CASSGLLAGSYEQYF.

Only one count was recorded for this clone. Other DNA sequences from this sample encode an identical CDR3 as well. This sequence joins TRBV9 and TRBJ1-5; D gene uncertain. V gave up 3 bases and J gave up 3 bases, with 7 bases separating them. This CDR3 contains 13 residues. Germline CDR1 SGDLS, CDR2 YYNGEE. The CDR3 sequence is CASSAGLNQPQHF. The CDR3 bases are TGTGCCAGCAGCGCAGGCCTCAATCAGCCCCAGCATTTT.

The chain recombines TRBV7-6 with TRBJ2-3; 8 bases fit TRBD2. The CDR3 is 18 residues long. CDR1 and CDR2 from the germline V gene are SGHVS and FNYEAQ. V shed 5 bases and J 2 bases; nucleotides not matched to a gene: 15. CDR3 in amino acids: CASSPGPSGTRYTDTQYF. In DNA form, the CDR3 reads TGTGCCAGCAGCCCGGGCCCCTCCGGGACTAGATACACAGATACGCAGTATTTT.

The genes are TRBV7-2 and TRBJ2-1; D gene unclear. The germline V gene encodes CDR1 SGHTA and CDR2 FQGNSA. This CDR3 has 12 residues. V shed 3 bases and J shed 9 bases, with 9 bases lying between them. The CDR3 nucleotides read TGTGCCAGCAGCTTTTATAGTGGTGAGCAGTTCTTC. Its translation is CASSFYSGEQFF.

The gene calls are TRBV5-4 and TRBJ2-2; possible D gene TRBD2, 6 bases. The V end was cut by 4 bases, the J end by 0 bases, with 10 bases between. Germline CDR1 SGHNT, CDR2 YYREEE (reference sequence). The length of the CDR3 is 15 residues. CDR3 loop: CASSRGGANTGELFF. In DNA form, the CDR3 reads TGTGCCAGCAGCCGAGGAGGGGCGAACACCGGGGAGCTGTTTTTT.

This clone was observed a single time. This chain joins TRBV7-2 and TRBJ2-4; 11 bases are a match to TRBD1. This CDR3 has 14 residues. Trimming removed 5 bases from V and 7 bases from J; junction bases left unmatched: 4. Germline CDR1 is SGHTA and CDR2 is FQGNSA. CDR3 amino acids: CASSGQGAYNIQYF. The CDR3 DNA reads TGTGCCAGCAGCGGACAGGGGGCGTATAACATTCAGTACTTC.

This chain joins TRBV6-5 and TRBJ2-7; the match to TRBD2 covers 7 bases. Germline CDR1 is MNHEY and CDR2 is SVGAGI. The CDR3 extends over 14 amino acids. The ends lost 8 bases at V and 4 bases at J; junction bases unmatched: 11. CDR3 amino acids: CASGVSGGLYEQYF. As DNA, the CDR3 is TGTGCCAGCGGGGTTTCGGGGGGATTATACGAGCAGTACTTC.

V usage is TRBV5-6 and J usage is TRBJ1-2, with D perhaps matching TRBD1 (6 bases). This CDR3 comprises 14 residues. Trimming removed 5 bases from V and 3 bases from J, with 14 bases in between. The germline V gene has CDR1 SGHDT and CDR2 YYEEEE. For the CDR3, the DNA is TGTGCCAGCAGTATCGCCGGGACATACTATGGCTACACCTTC. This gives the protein CASSIAGTYYGYTF.

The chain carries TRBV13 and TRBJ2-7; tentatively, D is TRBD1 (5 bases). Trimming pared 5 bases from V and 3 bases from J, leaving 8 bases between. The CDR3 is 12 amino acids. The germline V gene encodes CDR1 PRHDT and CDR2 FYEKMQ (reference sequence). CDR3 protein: CASSQDSYEQYF. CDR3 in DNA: TGTGCCAGCAGCCAAGACAGCTACGAGCAGTACTTC.

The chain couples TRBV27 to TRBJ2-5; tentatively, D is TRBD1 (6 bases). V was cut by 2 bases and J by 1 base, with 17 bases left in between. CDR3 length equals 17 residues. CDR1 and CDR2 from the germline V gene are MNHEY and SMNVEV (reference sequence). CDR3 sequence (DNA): TGTGCCAGCAGTTTAACCTTACAGGGCTGGGGCCAAGAGACCCAGTACTTC. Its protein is CASSLTLQGWGQETQYF.

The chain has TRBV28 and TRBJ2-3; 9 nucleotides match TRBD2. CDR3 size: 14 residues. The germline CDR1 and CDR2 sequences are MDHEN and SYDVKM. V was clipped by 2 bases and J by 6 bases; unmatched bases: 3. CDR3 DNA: TGTGCCAGCAGTTTAGCGGGAGGGCCTGATACGCAGTATTTT. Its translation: CASSLAGGPDTQYF.

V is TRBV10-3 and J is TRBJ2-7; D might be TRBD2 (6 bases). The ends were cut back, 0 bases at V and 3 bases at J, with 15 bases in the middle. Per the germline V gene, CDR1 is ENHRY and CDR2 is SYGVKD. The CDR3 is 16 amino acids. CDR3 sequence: CAISESLIADNYEQYF. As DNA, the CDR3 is TGTGCCATCAGTGAGTCCCTAATAGCGGACAACTACGAGCAGTACTTC.

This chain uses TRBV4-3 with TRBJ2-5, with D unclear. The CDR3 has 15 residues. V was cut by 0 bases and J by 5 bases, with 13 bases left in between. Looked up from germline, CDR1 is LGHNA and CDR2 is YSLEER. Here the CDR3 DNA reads TGCGCCAGCAGCCAAGAATATCTTCGTCCGGAGACCCAGTACTTC. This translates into CASSQEYLRPETQYF.

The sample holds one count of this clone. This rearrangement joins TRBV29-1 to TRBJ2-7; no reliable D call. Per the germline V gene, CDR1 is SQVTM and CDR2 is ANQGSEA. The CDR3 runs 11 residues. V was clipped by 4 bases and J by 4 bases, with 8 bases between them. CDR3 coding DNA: TGCAGCGTTGCCCTCCTTTACGAGCAGTACTTC. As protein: CSVALLYEQYF.

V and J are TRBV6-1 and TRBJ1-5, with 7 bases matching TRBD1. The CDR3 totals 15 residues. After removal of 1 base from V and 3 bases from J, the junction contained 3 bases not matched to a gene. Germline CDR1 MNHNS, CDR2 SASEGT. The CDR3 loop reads CASSEVDRANQPQHF. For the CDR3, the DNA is TGTGCCAGCAGTGAAGTAGACAGGGCCAATCAGCCCCAGCATTTT.

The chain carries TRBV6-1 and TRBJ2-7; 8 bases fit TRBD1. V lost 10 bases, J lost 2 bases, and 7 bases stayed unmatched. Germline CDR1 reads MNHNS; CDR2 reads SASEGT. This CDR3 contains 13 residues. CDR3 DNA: TGTGCCACTCCAGGACAGGGTACCTACGAGCAGTACTTC. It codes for CATPGQGTYEQYF.

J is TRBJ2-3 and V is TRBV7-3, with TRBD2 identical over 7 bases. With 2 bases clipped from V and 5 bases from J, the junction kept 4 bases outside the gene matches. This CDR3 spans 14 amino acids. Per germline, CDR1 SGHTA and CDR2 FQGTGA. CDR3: CASSLSSGEDTQYF. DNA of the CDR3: TGTGCCAGCAGCTTATCAAGCGGGGAAGATACGCAGTATTTT.

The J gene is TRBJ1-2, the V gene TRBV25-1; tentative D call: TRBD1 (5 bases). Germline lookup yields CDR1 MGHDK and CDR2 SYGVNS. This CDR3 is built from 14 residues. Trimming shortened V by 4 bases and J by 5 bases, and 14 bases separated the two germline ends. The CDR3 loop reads CASSGAGLAYGYTF. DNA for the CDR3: TGTGCCAGCAGTGGGGCAGGGCTAGCGTATGGCTACACCTTC.

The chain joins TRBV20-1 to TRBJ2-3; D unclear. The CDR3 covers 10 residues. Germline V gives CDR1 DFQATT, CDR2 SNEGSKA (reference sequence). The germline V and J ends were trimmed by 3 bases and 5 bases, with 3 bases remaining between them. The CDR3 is CSASKDTQYF. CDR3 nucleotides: TGCAGTGCTAGTAAAGATACGCAGTATTTT.

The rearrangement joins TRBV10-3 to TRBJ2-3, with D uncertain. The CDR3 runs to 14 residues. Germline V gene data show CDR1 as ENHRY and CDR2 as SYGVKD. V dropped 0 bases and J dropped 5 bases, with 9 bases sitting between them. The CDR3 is CAISESLPGDTQYF. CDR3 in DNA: TGTGCCATCAGTGAGTCCCTACCAGGAGATACGCAGTATTTT.

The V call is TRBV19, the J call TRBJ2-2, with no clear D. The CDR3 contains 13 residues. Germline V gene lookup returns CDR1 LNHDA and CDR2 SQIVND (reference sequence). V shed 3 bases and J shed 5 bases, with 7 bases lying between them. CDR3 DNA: TGTGCCAGTAGTATTCGGGTTACCGGGGAGCTGTTTTTT. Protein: CASSIRVTGELFF.